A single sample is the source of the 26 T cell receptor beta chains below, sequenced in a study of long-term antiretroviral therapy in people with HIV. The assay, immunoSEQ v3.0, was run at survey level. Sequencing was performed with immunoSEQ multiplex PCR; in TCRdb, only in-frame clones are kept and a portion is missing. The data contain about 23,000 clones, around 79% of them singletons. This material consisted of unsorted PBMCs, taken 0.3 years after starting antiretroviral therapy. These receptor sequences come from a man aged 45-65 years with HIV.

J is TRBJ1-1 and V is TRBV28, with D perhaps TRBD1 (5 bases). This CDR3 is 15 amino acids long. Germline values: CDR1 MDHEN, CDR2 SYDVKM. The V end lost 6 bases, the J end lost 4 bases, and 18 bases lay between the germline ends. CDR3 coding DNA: TGTGCCAGCAGCCTAAATGGGGGGTTGGGCACTGAAGCTTTCTTT. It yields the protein CASSLNGGLGTEAFF.

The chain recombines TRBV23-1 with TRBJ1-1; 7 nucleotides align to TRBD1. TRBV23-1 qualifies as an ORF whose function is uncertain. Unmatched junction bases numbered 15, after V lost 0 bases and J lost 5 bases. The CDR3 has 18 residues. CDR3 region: CASSQSCPQGGFRTEAFF. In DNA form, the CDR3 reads TGCGCCAGCAGTCAATCATGCCCCCAGGGGGGTTTTAGGACTGAAGCTTTCTTT.

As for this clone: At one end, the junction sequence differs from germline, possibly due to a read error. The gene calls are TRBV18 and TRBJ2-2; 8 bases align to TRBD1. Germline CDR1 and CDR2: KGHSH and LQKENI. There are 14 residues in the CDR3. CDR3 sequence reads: CASSRDRNAGELFF. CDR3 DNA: TGTGCCAGCTCCCGGGACAGGAACGCCGGGGAGCTGTTTTTT.

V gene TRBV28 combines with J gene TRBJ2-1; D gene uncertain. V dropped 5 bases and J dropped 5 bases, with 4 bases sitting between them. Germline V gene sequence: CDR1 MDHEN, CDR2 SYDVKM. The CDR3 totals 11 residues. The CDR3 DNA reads TGTGCCAGCAGTGCCCACAATGAGCAGTTCTTC. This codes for CASSAHNEQFF.

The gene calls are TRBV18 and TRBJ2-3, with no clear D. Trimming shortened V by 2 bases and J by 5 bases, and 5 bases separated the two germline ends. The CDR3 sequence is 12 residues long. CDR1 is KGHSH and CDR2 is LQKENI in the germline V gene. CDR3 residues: CASSPNRDTQYF. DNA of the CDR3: TGTGCCAGCTCACCAAATAGAGATACGCAGTATTTT.

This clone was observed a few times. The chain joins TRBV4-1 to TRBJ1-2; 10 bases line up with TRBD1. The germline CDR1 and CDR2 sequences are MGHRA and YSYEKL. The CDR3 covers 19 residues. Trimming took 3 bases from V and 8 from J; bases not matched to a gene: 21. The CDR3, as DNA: TGCGCCAGCAGCCAGTTACGCCGGGACAGGGGAGTCTCGTTAGAGGGCTACACCTTC. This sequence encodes CASSQLRRDRGVSLEGYTF.

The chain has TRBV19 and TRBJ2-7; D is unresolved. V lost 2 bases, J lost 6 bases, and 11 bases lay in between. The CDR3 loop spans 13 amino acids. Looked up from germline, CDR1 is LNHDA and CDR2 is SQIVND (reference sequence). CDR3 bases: TGTGCCAGTAGTATACAGATAAGTGGCGAGCAGTACTTC. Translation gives CASSIQISGEQYF.

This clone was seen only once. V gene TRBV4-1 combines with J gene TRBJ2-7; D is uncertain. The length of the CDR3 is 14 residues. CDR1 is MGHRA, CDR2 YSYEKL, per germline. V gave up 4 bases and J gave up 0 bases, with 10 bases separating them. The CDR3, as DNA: TGCGCCAGCAGCCTCGGTTACAGCTCCTACGAGCAGTACTTC. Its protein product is CASSLGYSSYEQYF.

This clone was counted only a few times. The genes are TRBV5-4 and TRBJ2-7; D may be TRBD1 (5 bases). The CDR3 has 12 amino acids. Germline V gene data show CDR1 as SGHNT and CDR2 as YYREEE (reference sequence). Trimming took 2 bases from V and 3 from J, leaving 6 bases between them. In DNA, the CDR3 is TGTGCCAGCAGCTTAAGGGGCTACGAGCAGTACTTC. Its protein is CASSLRGYEQYF. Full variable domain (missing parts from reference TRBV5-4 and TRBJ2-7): ETGVTQSPTHLIKTRGQQVTLRCSSQSGHNTVSWYQQALGQGPQFIFQYYREEENGRGNFPPRFSGLQFPNYSSELNVNALELDDSALYLCASSLRGYEQYFGPGTRLTVT.

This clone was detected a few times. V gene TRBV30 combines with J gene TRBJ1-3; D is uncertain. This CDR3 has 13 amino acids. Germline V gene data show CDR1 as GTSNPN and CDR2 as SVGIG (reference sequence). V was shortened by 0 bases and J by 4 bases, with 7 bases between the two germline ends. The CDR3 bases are TGTGCCTGGAGTGTAACGTGGGGAAACACCATATATTTT. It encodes CAWSVTWGNTIYF.

CDR3 residues: CSGAAYNEQFF. In nucleotides, the CDR3 is TGCAGCGGAGCCGCCTACAATGAGCAGTTCTTC. V and J are TRBV29-1 and TRBJ2-1, with D hard to call. The CDR3 runs 11 residues. Looked up from germline, CDR1 is SQVTM and CDR2 is ANQGSEA. V lost 7 bases and J lost 2, with 6 bases in between.

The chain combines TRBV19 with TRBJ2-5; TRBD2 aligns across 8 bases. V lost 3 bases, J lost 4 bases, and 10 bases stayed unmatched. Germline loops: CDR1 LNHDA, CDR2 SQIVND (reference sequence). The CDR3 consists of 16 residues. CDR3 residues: CASSIRRGASGETQYF. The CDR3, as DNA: TGTGCCAGTAGTATTAGGCGGGGGGCTAGCGGAGAGACCCAGTACTTC.

CDR3 bases: TGCGCCAGCAGCCTCGGACAGGGGGTGTCTGAGACCCAGTACTTC. It encodes CASSLGQGVSETQYF. The chain uses TRBV4-3 and TRBJ2-5; TRBD1 matches 10 bases. The CDR3 is made up of 15 amino acids. V lost 4 bases to trimming and J lost 5 bases; unmatched junction nucleotides: 7. Germline-derived CDR1 and CDR2 are LGHNA and YSLEER.

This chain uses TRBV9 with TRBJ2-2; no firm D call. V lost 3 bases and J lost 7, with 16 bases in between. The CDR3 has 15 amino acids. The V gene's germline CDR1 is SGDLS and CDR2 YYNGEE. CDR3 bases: TGTGCCAGCAGCGCCCCCTCAGTAGGGTTCGGGGAGCTGTTTTTT. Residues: CASSAPSVGFGELFF.

CDR3 residues: CASSHGGNYEQYF. CDR3 bases: TGCGCCAGCAGCCATGGCGGTAACTACGAGCAGTACTTC. The gene calls are TRBV4-1 and TRBJ2-7; D call uncertain. The CDR3 sequence is 13 residues long. Germline assignment: CDR1 MGHRA and CDR2 YSYEKL. Deletions cut 3 bases from V and 3 bases from J, with 9 bases between.

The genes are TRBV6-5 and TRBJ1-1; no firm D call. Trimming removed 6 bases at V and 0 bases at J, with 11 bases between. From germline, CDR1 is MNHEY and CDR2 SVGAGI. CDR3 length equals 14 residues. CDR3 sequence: CASRPQSMNTEAFF. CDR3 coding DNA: TGTGCCAGCAGACCTCAGAGCATGAACACTGAAGCTTTCTTT.

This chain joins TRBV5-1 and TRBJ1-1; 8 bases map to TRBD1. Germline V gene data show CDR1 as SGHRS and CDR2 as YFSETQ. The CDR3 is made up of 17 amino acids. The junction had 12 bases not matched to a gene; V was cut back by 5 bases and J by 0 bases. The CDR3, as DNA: TGCGCCAGCAGTAAGGTGTGGCCGACAGGGGTGAACACTGAAGCTTTCTTT. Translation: CASSKVWPTGVNTEAFF.

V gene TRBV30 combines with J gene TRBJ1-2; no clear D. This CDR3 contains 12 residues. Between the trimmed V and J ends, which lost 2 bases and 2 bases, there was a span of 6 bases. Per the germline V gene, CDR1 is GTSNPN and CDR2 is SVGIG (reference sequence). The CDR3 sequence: CAWSLGNYGYTF. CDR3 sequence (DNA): TGTGCCTGGAGTCTAGGGAACTATGGCTACACCTTC. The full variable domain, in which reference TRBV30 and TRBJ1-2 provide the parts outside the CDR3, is SQTIHQWPATLVQPVGSPLSLECTVEGTSNPNLYWYRQAAGRGLQLLFYSVGIGQISSEVPQNLSASRPQDRQFILSSKKLLLSDSGFYLCAWSLGNYGYTFGSGTRLTVV.

The CDR3 DNA reads TGTGCCACCAGCCACCGGGACACCGCTGAAGCTTTCTTT. Its translation: CATSHRDTAEAFF. The V and J genes are TRBV15 and TRBJ1-1; TRBD1 might be the D (6 bases). The V gene lost 5 bases and the J gene lost 6 bases, with 13 bases spanning the gap. CDR3 length equals 13 residues. The germline V gene has CDR1 LNHNV and CDR2 YYDKDF (reference sequence).

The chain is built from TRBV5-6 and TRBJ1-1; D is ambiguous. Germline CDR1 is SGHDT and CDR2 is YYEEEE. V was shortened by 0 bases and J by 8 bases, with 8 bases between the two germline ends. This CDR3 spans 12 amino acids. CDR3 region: CASSLGSGEAFF. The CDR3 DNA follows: TGTGCCAGCAGCTTGGGATCGGGAGAAGCTTTCTTT.

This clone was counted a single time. This CDR3 is CASSRGSGGAHNEQFF. The CDR3 DNA sequence: TGTGCCAGCAGCCGGGGAAGCGGGGGGGCTCACAATGAGCAGTTCTTC. The chain couples TRBV7-9 to TRBJ2-1; 10 bases map to TRBD2. CDR1 SEHNR and CDR2 FQNEAQ come from the germline V gene (reference sequence). Trimming removed 5 bases from V and 5 bases from J; junction bases left unmatched: 9. This CDR3 comprises 16 residues.

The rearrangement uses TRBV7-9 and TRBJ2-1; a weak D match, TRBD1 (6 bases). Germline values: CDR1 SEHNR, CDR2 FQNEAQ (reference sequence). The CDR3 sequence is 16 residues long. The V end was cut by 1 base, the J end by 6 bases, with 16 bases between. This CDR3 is CASSLERQAMGNEQFF. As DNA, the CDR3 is TGTGCCAGCAGCTTAGAACGACAGGCCATGGGCAATGAGCAGTTCTTC. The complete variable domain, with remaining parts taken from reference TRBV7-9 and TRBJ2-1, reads DTGVSQNPRHKITKRGQNVTFRCDPISEHNRLYWYRQTLGQGPEFLTYFQNEAQLEKSRLLSDRFSAERPKGSFSTLEIQRTEQGDSAMYLCASSLERQAMGNEQFFGPGTRLTVL.

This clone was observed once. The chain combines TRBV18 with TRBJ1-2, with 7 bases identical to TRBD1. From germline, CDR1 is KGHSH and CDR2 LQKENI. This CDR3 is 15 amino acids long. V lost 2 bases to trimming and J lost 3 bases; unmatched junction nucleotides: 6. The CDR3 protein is CASSPLLRGDYGYTF. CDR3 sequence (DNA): TGTGCCAGCTCACCATTGCTCAGGGGGGACTATGGCTACACCTTC.

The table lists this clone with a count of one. The chain's CDR3 is CASSHYFLAGGTYEQYF. The CDR3 DNA reads TGCGCCAGCAGCCACTACTTTCTAGCGGGGGGCACCTACGAGCAGTACTTC. The rearrangement links TRBV4-1 to TRBJ2-7; 11 nucleotides line up with TRBD2. The germline CDR1 and CDR2 sequences are MGHRA and YSYEKL. Germline trimming cut 3 bases from V and 2 bases from J; bases unmatched to any gene: 9. The CDR3 loop spans 17 amino acids.

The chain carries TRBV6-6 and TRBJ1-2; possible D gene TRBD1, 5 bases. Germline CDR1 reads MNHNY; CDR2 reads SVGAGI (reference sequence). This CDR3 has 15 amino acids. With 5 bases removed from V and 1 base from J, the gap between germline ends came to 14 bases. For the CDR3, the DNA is TGTGCCAGCAGTCGACAGCCGGCGGATAACTATGGCTACACCTTC. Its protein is CASSRQPADNYGYTF.

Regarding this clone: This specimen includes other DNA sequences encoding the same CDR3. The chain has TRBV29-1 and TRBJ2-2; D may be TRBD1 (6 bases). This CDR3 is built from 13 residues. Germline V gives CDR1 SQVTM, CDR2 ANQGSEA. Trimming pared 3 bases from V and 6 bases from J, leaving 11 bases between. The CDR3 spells CSVDRGRSGELFF. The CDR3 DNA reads TGCAGCGTTGACAGGGGTCGCTCCGGGGAGCTGTTTTTT.